The clone carrying this T cell receptor beta chain was detected many times. A read error may account for a junction end that differs from germline. These data belong to a study of T cells in Graves' hyperthyroidism and ophthalmopathy. Researchers took RNA transcripts and amplified the TCR beta CDR3 regions from them. The study used the HTBI primer set for a first-round RT-PCR of the TCR CDR3. MiXCR, applied by TCRdb to the multiplex PCR reads, yields one record per CDR3 protein. The sample consists of hundreds of thousands of distinct CDR3 sequences, approximately 15% of them appearing once. This CDR3 has 16 amino acids. From germline, CDR1 is MNHEY and CDR2 SMNVEV (reference sequence).

V usage is TRBV27 and J usage is TRBJ2-3; tentatively, D is TRBD2 (6 bases). Sequencing used blood. The clonotype was recovered from a woman younger than 45 with Graves' hyperthyroidism. The CDR3 loop reads CANSPHGREDTDTQYF. Here the CDR3 DNA reads TGTGCCAACAGTCCCCATGGCAGGGAGGACACAGATACGCAGTATTTT.